A single sample is the source of the 27 T cell receptor beta chains below, sequenced in a study of shared clonotypes between healthy human individuals. Produced via immunoSEQ multiplex PCR; TCRdb's table is partial and in-frame only. This sample has fewer than 200,000 clones, with approximately 95% found just once. Source material: naive CD4+ T cells sorted from blood. Subset noted: CD45RA+ positively selected. These receptors originate from a woman aged 30 to 39 in good health.

V is TRBV11-2 and J is TRBJ2-2; D ambiguous. CDR3 length: 13 residues. V gave up 5 bases and J gave up 1 base, with 5 bases separating them. CDR1 and CDR2 (germline): SGHAT, FQNNGV. The CDR3 DNA reads as TGTGCCAGCAGCCCTATGAACACCGGGGAGCTGTTTTTT. Translating it yields CASSPMNTGELFF.

The rearrangement links TRBV4-2 to TRBJ2-7; D gene unclear. Per the germline V gene, CDR1 is LGHNA and CDR2 is YNFKEQ. The CDR3 is made up of 10 amino acids. V was clipped by 5 bases and J by 13 bases, with 12 bases between them. DNA for the CDR3: TGTGCCAGCAGCTTGATACTTCCTTACTTC. Translating it yields CASSLILPYF.

The CDR3 is CASRPAGQSGNTIYF. DNA for the CDR3: TGTGCCAGCAGGCCGGCCGGACAGTCTGGAAACACCATATATTTT. The chain recombines TRBV6-5 with TRBJ1-3, with D perhaps TRBD1 (6 bases). Trimming stripped 6 bases from V and 1 base from J, with 13 bases between. The germline CDR1 and CDR2 sequences are MNHEY and SVGAGI. This CDR3 has 15 residues.

This chain joins TRBV28 and TRBJ2-7, with D perhaps TRBD2 (5 bases). The CDR3 spans 14 residues. V gave up 1 base and J gave up 2 bases, with 9 bases separating them. CDR1 and CDR2 from the germline V gene are MDHEN and SYDVKM. CDR3: CASSLLLATYEQYF. The CDR3 DNA reads as TGTGCCAGCAGTTTATTATTAGCGACCTACGAGCAGTACTTC.

J is TRBJ1-3 and V is TRBV19; D unresolved. The V gene's germline CDR1 is LNHDA and CDR2 SQIVND (reference sequence). V gave up 6 bases and J gave up 7 bases, with 22 bases separating them. The CDR3 sequence is 16 residues long. CDR3 DNA sequence: TGTGCCAGTAGGACGAGTGGAAGGATCGACCGGAACACCATATATTTT. This gives the protein CASRTSGRIDRNTIYF.

The chain employs TRBV7-8 and TRBJ2-7, with D perhaps matching TRBD2 (5 bases). The CDR3 is made up of 17 amino acids. Trimming removed 5 bases at V and 0 bases at J, with 20 bases between. CDR1 is SGHVS and CDR2 is FQNEAQ in the germline V gene. The CDR3 here is CASSRQRGTGYSYEQYF. In nucleotides, the CDR3 is TGTGCCAGCAGCCGGCAACGGGGTACGGGGTACTCCTACGAGCAGTACTTC.

As for this clone: Other nucleotide sequences from this sample produce the same CDR3. This chain links TRBV28 with TRBJ2-7, with TRBD1 as a possible D gene (5 bases). CDR1 is MDHEN, CDR2 SYDVKM, per germline. V lost 6 bases and J lost 2, with 14 bases in between. The CDR3 loop spans 14 amino acids. CDR3: CASSRTTDAYEQYF. In DNA form, the CDR3 reads TGTGCCAGCAGCAGAACGACAGATGCCTACGAGCAGTACTTC.

This chain links TRBV2 with TRBJ2-5; D may be TRBD2 (5 bases). The CDR3 runs 15 residues. CDR1 is SNHLY, CDR2 FYNNEI, per germline. Trimming took 4 bases from V and 5 from J, leaving 17 bases between them. CDR3 sequence (DNA): TGTGCCAGCAGTGTGATCCGGGGTCGAGGGGAGACCCAGTACTTC. Translating it yields CASSVIRGRGETQYF.

The gene calls are TRBV25-1 and TRBJ2-7, with a tentative D call TRBD2 (5 bases). This CDR3 contains 14 residues. Trimming cost V 3 bases and J 2 bases, with 11 bases left between them. Germline CDR1 reads MGHDK; CDR2 reads SYGVNS. The CDR3 DNA reads as TGTGCCAGCAGTGACAACGGACTCCCCTACGAGCAGTACTTC. It yields the protein CASSDNGLPYEQYF.

The chain joins TRBV5-1 to TRBJ2-3, with D hard to call. Between the trimmed V and J ends, which lost 7 bases and 3 bases, there was a span of 15 bases. The CDR3 spans 14 residues. Germline V gives CDR1 SGHRS, CDR2 YFSETQ. The chain's CDR3 is CASHIGFGTDTQYF. DNA of the CDR3: TGCGCCAGCCACATAGGGTTTGGTACAGATACGCAGTATTTT.

The chain employs TRBV7-9 and TRBJ1-1, with 7 bases matching TRBD1. The trim removed 3 bases at V and 5 bases at J, leaving 12 bases unmatched. The germline gives CDR1 SEHNR, CDR2 FQNEAQ (reference sequence). The CDR3 spans 16 residues. This chain's CDR3 is CASSFLTGHGKTEAFF. The DNA for the CDR3 is TGTGCCAGCAGCTTCTTGACAGGGCATGGGAAAACTGAAGCTTTCTTT. Variable domain in full (rest from reference TRBV7-9 and TRBJ1-1): DTGVSQNPRHKITKRGQNVTFRCDPISEHNRLYWYRQTLGQGPEFLTYFQNEAQLEKSRLLSDRFSAERPKGSFSTLEIQRTEQGDSAMYLCASSFLTGHGKTEAFFGQGTRLTVV.

The J gene is TRBJ1-3, the V gene TRBV18; 9 positions match TRBD1. V was clipped by 3 bases and J by 4 bases; unmatched bases: 1. The CDR3 is 14 residues long. The germline CDR1 and CDR2 sequences are KGHSH and LQKENI. CDR3 sequence reads: CASSPGQGGNTIYF. CDR3 coding DNA: TGTGCCAGCTCACCGGGACAGGGAGGAAACACCATATATTTT.

V and J are TRBV28 and TRBJ2-7; D may be TRBD2 (6 bases). The CDR3 consists of 11 residues. Trimming removed 11 bases from V and 2 bases from J, with 10 bases in between. Germline V lookup: CDR1 MDHEN, CDR2 SYDVKM. Written as DNA, the CDR3 is TGTGCCCTGGGAGGCACCTACGAGCAGTACTTC. Its protein product is CALGGTYEQYF. The entire variable domain, with the rest obtained from reference TRBV28 and TRBJ2-7, is as follows: DVKVTQSSRYLVKRTGEKVFLECVQDMDHENMFWYRQDPGLGLRLIYFSYDVKMKEKGDIPEGYSVSREKKERFSLILESASTNQTSMYLCALGGTYEQYFGPGTRLTVT.

The genes are TRBV27 and TRBJ2-1, with TRBD2 matching over 12 bases. The CDR3 has 18 amino acids. After removal of 5 bases from V and 6 bases from J, the junction contained 14 bases not matched to a gene. The germline V gene encodes CDR1 MNHEY and CDR2 SMNVEV (reference sequence). The CDR3 here is CASSPTLRLAGAPNEQFF. The CDR3, as DNA: TGTGCCAGCAGTCCGACCCTTAGACTAGCGGGAGCGCCCAATGAGCAGTTCTTC.

J is TRBJ2-3 and V is TRBV13; D gene uncertain. CDR1 PRHDT and CDR2 FYEKMQ come from the germline V gene (reference sequence). The CDR3 has 15 residues. V lost 2 bases, J lost 2 bases, and 11 bases lay in between. The chain's CDR3 is CASSLSYPTTDTQYF. DNA for the CDR3: TGTGCCAGCAGCTTAAGTTACCCAACCACAGATACGCAGTATTTT. The variable domain in full, completed from reference TRBV13 and TRBJ2-3, reads AAGVIQSPRHLIKEKRETATLKCYPIPRHDTVYWYQQGPGQDPQFLISFYEKMQSDKGSIPDRFSAQQFSDYHSELNMSSLELGDSALYFCASSLSYPTTDTQYFGPGTRLTVL.

The DNA of the CDR3 is TGTGCCTGGAGTGTACGGGACAGGGTATACAATTCACCCCTCCACTTT. Translating gives CAWSVRDRVYNSPLHF. V and J are TRBV30 and TRBJ1-6, with 9 bases that match TRBD1. Trimming cost V 0 bases and J 7 bases; bases outside gene matches: 7. CDR3 length: 16 amino acids. Germline-derived CDR1 and CDR2 are GTSNPN and SVGIG (reference sequence).

The rearrangement uses TRBV18 and TRBJ2-1; D is ambiguous. The CDR3 has 12 amino acids. Trimming took 3 bases from V and 4 from J, leaving 4 bases between them. Germline V CDR1 and CDR2: KGHSH, LQKENI. In nucleotides, the CDR3 is TGTGCCAGCTCACCCAGGTACAATGAGCAGTTCTTC. Translating it yields CASSPRYNEQFF.

As DNA, the CDR3 is TGTGCCAGCTTCGATGGGACAGGGGGCGATGAGCAGTTCTTC. It translates to CASFDGTGGDEQFF. V gene TRBV18 combines with J gene TRBJ2-1; 12 bases map to TRBD1. The V gene end was trimmed by 7 bases and the J gene end by 8 bases; junction bases not matched to a gene: 6. The CDR3 has 14 residues. Germline V CDR1 and CDR2: KGHSH, LQKENI.

The chain combines TRBV28 with TRBJ2-5; 7 bases are shared with TRBD2. TRBJ2-7 matches the DNA end more closely, so the J call is doubtful. The germline V gene has CDR1 MDHEN and CDR2 SYDVKM. The CDR3 is 14 residues long. The CDR3 DNA reads TGTGCCAGCAGTTTATCGGGGGGAAACTACGAGCAGTACTTC. This gives the protein CASSLSGGNYEQYF.

The rearrangement uses TRBV7-9 and TRBJ1-1; no clear D gene. With 5 bases removed from V and 1 base from J, the gap between germline ends came to 5 bases. Germline assignment: CDR1 SEHNR and CDR2 FQNEAQ (reference sequence). This CDR3 has 12 residues. The CDR3: CASSRRNTEAFF. CDR3 DNA sequence: TGTGCCAGCAGCCGCCGGAACACTGAAGCTTTCTTT.

The gene calls are TRBV19 and TRBJ1-5; D is ambiguous. The CDR3 is made up of 12 amino acids. V gave up 7 bases and J gave up 3 bases, with 7 bases separating them. CDR1 LNHDA and CDR2 SQIVND come from the germline V gene (reference sequence). CDR3 nucleotide sequence: TGTGCCAGTAACAGCCACAATCAGCCCCAGCATTTT. Translating gives CASNSHNQPQHF. The full variable domain, in which reference TRBV19 and TRBJ1-5 provide the parts outside the CDR3, is DGGITQSPKYLFRKEGQNVTLSCEQNLNHDAMYWYRQDPGQGLRLIYYSQIVNDFQKGDIAEGYSVSREKKESFPLTVTSAQKNPTAFYLCASNSHNQPQHFGDGTRLSIL.

This clone was detected once. V gene TRBV11-2 combines with J gene TRBJ2-3; perhaps TRBD1 as D (5 bases). Germline CDR1 SGHAT, CDR2 FQNNGV. The CDR3 is 13 amino acids. V shed 6 bases and J shed 3 bases, with 10 bases lying between them. Here the CDR3 DNA reads TGTGCCAGCAGGTCAGGGTGGACAGATACGCAGTATTTT. Its translation: CASRSGWTDTQYF. The whole variable domain, filled in from reference TRBV11-2 and TRBJ2-3, reads EAGVAQSPRYKIIEKRQSVAFWCNPISGHATLYWYQQILGQGPKLLIQFQNNGVVDDSQLPKDRFSAERLKGVDSTLKIQPAKLEDSAVYLCASRSGWTDTQYFGPGTRLTVL.

In this sample, this clone turned up a few times. The chain uses TRBV7-9 and TRBJ2-7; a possible D gene is TRBD2 (6 bases). Germline loops: CDR1 SEHNR, CDR2 FQNEAQ (reference sequence). Trimming took off 5 bases at V and 5 bases at J, with 16 bases between the two ends. This CDR3 spans 14 amino acids. Here the CDR3 reads CASSEGAGRNEQYF. The CDR3, as DNA: TGTGCCAGCAGCGAAGGGGCAGGGAGGAACGAGCAGTACTTC.

The gene calls are TRBV2 and TRBJ1-1; 10 bases align to TRBD1. Trimming removed 4 bases from V and 6 bases from J; junction bases left unmatched: 2. Germline assignment: CDR1 SNHLY and CDR2 FYNNEI. This CDR3 has 13 residues. CDR3 nucleotides: TGTGCCAGCAGTGGACAGGGGGCCCCTGAAGCTTTCTTT. Its translation: CASSGQGAPEAFF.

This chain joins TRBV28 and TRBJ1-5; D remains ambiguous. CDR3 length: 13 residues. Germline CDR1 is MDHEN and CDR2 is SYDVKM. V lost 5 bases and J 3 bases, leaving 8 bases between the germline ends. The CDR3 nucleotides read TGTGCCAGCAGTCCCGGGATCAATCAGCCCCAGCATTTT. This gives the protein CASSPGINQPQHF. The whole variable domain, filled in from reference TRBV28 and TRBJ1-5, reads DVKVTQSSRYLVKRTGEKVFLECVQDMDHENMFWYRQDPGLGLRLIYFSYDVKMKEKGDIPEGYSVSREKKERFSLILESASTNQTSMYLCASSPGINQPQHFGDGTRLSIL.

DNA of the CDR3: TGTGCCAGCAGCTTGGCAGGGACACAAGAGACCCAGTACTTC. Its protein is CASSLAGTQETQYF. The chain recombines TRBV5-5 with TRBJ2-5; tentatively, D is TRBD1 (6 bases). Germline values: CDR1 SGHKS, CDR2 YYEKEE (reference sequence). The germline V and J ends were trimmed by 0 bases and 2 bases, with 8 bases remaining between them. The CDR3 covers 14 residues. Looking up the rest from reference TRBV5-5 and TRBJ2-5 gives the full variable domain: DAGVTQSPTHLIKTRGQQVTLRCSPISGHKSVSWYQQVLGQGPQFIFQYYEKEERGRGNFPDRFSARQFPNYSSELNVNALLLGDSALYLCASSLAGTQETQYFGPGTRLLVL.

The chain uses TRBV2 and TRBJ1-5; unclear D gene. CDR1 and CDR2 (germline): SNHLY, FYNNEI. The CDR3 sequence is 14 residues long. The V gene lost 7 bases and the J gene lost 2 bases, with 12 bases spanning the gap. In DNA, the CDR3 is TGTGCCAGCACGCAGACCTGGGGCAATCAGCCCCAGCATTTT. Amino acid sequence: CASTQTWGNQPQHF.